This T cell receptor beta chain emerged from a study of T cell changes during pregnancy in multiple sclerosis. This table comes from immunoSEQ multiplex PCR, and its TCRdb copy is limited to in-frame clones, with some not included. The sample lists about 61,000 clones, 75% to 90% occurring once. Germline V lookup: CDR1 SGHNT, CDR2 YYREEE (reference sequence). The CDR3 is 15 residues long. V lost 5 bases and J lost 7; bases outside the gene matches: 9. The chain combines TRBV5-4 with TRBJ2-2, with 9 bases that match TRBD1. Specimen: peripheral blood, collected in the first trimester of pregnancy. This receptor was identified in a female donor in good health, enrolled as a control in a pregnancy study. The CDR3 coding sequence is TGTGCCAGCAGTGACAGGGGGGCGATTGGCGGGGAGCTGTTTTTT. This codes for CASSDRGAIGGELFF. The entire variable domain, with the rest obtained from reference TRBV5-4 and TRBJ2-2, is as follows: ETGVTQSPTHLIKTRGQQVTLRCSSQSGHNTVSWYQQALGQGPQFIFQYYREEENGRGNFPPRFSGLQFPNYSSELNVNALELDDSALYLCASSDRGAIGGELFFGEGSRLTVL.